This T cell receptor (beta chain) is drawn from a study of blood T cell repertoires in COVID-19. Study overall: Specimens from acute and convalescent COVID-19 originated in the United States, Italy and Spain. Sources were T cells, B-cell-depleted T cells, or PBMCs; the material itself was cDNA or gDNA.

Authors' analysis steps: Estimation of nucleated cell counts was performed using reference gene primer amplification. Here immunoSEQ multiplex PCR was the method, and the copy in TCRdb shows in-frame clones only, minus some. For V, J and clone size, that table is used; D and trimming come from the DNA. This sample has roughly 70,000 clones, with around four fifths found just once. V gave up 0 bases and J gave up 8 bases, with 7 bases separating them. CDR1 is MNHEY, CDR2 SVGEGT, per germline. This CDR3 is built from 13 residues. The chain recombines TRBV6-2 or TRBV6-3 with TRBJ2-2; D not certain. The TCR originated in a man in his fifties or sixties with COVID-19, enrolled during active disease. The sequenced sample consisted of peripheral blood. The CDR3: CASSYSSPGELFF. DNA of the CDR3: TGTGCCAGCAGTTACTCGAGCCCAGGGGAGCTGTTTTTT.